This T cell receptor beta chain was sequenced during a study of technical replicates of blood from a handful of donors. Assay used: immunoSEQ multiplex PCR; TCRdb lists only in-frame clones, some missing. Here the sample spans approximately 97,000 clones, roughly 96% being singletons. CDR1 SQVTM and CDR2 ANQGSEA come from the germline V gene. The V gene end was trimmed by 6 bases and the J gene end by 4 bases; junction bases not matched to a gene: 5. This CDR3 has 12 residues. The sequencing input was T cells isolated from PBMCs. The sequence was obtained from a human donor in good health. The chain recombines TRBV29-1 with TRBJ2-5; 7 nucleotides align to TRBD2. CDR3 sequence reads: CSVGEGRETQYF. Here the CDR3 DNA reads TGCAGCGTGGGGGAGGGGCGAGAGACCCAGTACTTC.